Listed here are 21 T cell receptor beta chains from one sample, sequenced in a study of cytotoxic CD8 clonotypes in ibrutinib-treated CLL. Generated by immunoSEQ multiplex PCR, the TCRdb table keeps only in-frame clones and is missing some. The sample shows some 85,000 clones, roughly 80% of them seen only once. This specimen was PBMCs, taken after 24 months of ibrutinib treatment. The receptors shown here come from a human donor with chronic lymphocytic leukemia.

This clone has only a few counts. The chain joins TRBV27 to TRBJ2-1, with D tentatively TRBD2 (5 bases). CDR3 size: 12 residues. V was clipped by 3 bases and J by 10 bases, with 10 bases between them. CDR1 is MNHEY, CDR2 SMNVEV, per germline (reference sequence). The CDR3 reads CASSLAEGEQFF. Here the CDR3 DNA reads TGTGCCAGCAGTTTGGCTGAGGGAGAGCAGTTCTTC.

V is TRBV29-1 and J is TRBJ2-1; 8 positions match TRBD2. Germline V gene data show CDR1 as SQVTM and CDR2 as ANQGSEA. This CDR3 spans 17 amino acids. The J segment lost 1 base and the V segment lost 6 bases, leaving 14 bases of the junction unmatched. The DNA of the CDR3 is TGCAGCGTCTTCGACAGCGGGAGAGGAGGGTCCTACAATGAGCAGTTCTTC. Residues: CSVFDSGRGGSYNEQFF.

The chain is built from TRBV23-1 and TRBJ2-3; D is undetermined. TRBV23-1 is an open reading frame whose function is uncertain. The CDR3 extends over 16 amino acids. V gave up 0 bases and J gave up 0 bases, with 10 bases separating them. Written as DNA, the CDR3 is TGCGCCAGCAGTCAATCAGGCAGAACTAGCACAGATACGCAGTATTTT. Its translation: CASSQSGRTSTDTQYF.

The gene calls are TRBV5-4 and TRBJ1-1, with TRBD1 matching over 9 bases. The CDR3 has 14 amino acids. Germline V gives CDR1 SGHNT, CDR2 YYREEE (reference sequence). J was trimmed by 4 bases and V by 3 bases; bases with no gene match: 4. The CDR3 sequence is CASSSQTGGTEAFF. CDR3 bases: TGTGCCAGCAGCTCCCAGACAGGGGGCACTGAAGCTTTCTTT. Based on the CDR3 plus reference TRBV5-4 and TRBJ1-1, the full variable domain is ETGVTQSPTHLIKTRGQQVTLRCSSQSGHNTVSWYQQALGQGPQFIFQYYREEENGRGNFPPRFSGLQFPNYSSELNVNALELDDSALYLCASSSQTGGTEAFFGQGTRLTVV.

This clone was detected only once. The J gene is TRBJ2-7, the V gene TRBV4-2; TRBD2 agrees at 9 bases. This CDR3 spans 15 amino acids. The ends lost 2 bases at V and 3 bases at J; junction bases unmatched: 5. Looked up from germline, CDR1 is LGHNA and CDR2 is YNFKEQ. The CDR3 coding sequence is TGTGCCAGCAGCCAAATAGCGGGGGAGATCTACGAGCAGTACTTC. Translated, it gives CASSQIAGEIYEQYF.

This sequence joins TRBV27 and TRBJ2-3; D gene uncertain. Trimming shortened V by 2 bases and J by 0 bases, and 9 bases separated the two germline ends. The CDR3 is 15 residues long. Germline CDR1 and CDR2: MNHEY and SMNVEV (reference sequence). CDR3 sequence reads: CASSLQHASTDTQYF. The CDR3 DNA follows: TGTGCCAGCAGTTTACAGCACGCTAGCACAGATACGCAGTATTTT.

The chain carries TRBV5-5 and TRBJ1-5; D remains ambiguous. Trimming took 4 bases from V and 4 from J, leaving 9 bases between them. This CDR3 region has 13 residues. CDR1 is SGHKS, CDR2 YYEKEE, per germline (reference sequence). The DNA of the CDR3 is TGTGCCAGCAGCACCCGGGGTAATCAGCCCCAGCATTTT. It translates to CASSTRGNQPQHF.

V and J are TRBV27 and TRBJ1-1; D gene ambiguous. Between the trimmed V and J ends, which lost 4 bases and 0 bases, there was a span of 15 bases. The CDR3 length is 16 residues. In germline, CDR1 is MNHEY, CDR2 SMNVEV (reference sequence). The CDR3: CASSSLRRTMNTEAFF. The CDR3 DNA reads TGTGCCAGCAGTTCCCTCCGACGGACTATGAACACTGAAGCTTTCTTT.

This clone appeared once. The V and J genes are TRBV9 and TRBJ2-3; D is ambiguous. Germline V lookup: CDR1 SGDLS, CDR2 YYNGEE. Trimming cost V 4 bases and J 5 bases, with 14 bases left between them. The CDR3 has 14 residues. The CDR3 DNA reads TGTGCCAGCAGCCCTAGGACCAATAGAGATACGCAGTATTTT. Its translation is CASSPRTNRDTQYF.

This clone was seen more than once but under ten times. V gene TRBV27 combines with J gene TRBJ2-1; TRBD2 agrees at 7 bases. Germline CDR1 and CDR2: MNHEY and SMNVEV (reference sequence). The CDR3 extends over 13 amino acids. V dropped 3 bases and J dropped 6; count of bases not matched to a gene: 2. CDR3 nucleotide sequence: TGTGCCAGCAGTTTGTCTAGCGGCAATGAGCAGTTCTTC. Translating it yields CASSLSSGNEQFF.

This sequence joins TRBV2 and TRBJ2-7, with D possibly TRBD1 on 5 matching bases. The V end lost 7 bases, the J end lost 2 bases, and 6 bases lay between the germline ends. Germline V gene data show CDR1 as SNHLY and CDR2 as FYNNEI. The CDR3 is made up of 11 amino acids. Here the CDR3 DNA reads TGTGCCAGCAAAGGGGCCTACGAGCAGTACTTC. Encoded protein: CASKGAYEQYF.

CDR3 in DNA: TGTGCCAGCAGCGTTGGGGCAGCATACTCCTACGAGCAGTACTTC. Translated: CASSVGAAYSYEQYF. The rearrangement uses TRBV28 and TRBJ2-7, with D tentatively TRBD1 (5 bases). Trimming removed 6 bases from V and 0 bases from J, with 15 bases in between. Per the germline V gene, CDR1 is MDHEN and CDR2 is SYDVKM. This CDR3 is 15 amino acids long.

This clone came up a few times. This chain joins TRBV20-1 and TRBJ1-2; D may be TRBD1 (6 bases). V was cut by 5 bases and J by 6 bases, with 10 bases left in between. The CDR3 totals 11 residues. In germline, CDR1 is DFQATT, CDR2 SNEGSKA (reference sequence). This chain's CDR3 is CSAPDRNGYTF. DNA of the CDR3: TGCAGTGCTCCCGACAGGAATGGCTACACCTTC.

The chain carries TRBV28 and TRBJ2-7, with 8 bases that match TRBD1. The V and J ends lost 6 bases and 2 bases, in that order; junction bases with no gene match: 12. The germline V gene encodes CDR1 MDHEN and CDR2 SYDVKM. The CDR3 is 16 amino acids. The CDR3 DNA follows: TGTGCCAGCAGCTCCCTATCAGGGGGCAAGACCTACGAGCAGTACTTC. This gives the protein CASSSLSGGKTYEQYF.

This clone has a single count. The CDR3 DNA is TGTGCCAGCAGTGGGACAGTGAACACAGATACGCAGTATTTT. Residues: CASSGTVNTDTQYF. The chain combines TRBV2 with TRBJ2-3; D perhaps matches TRBD1 (6 bases). This CDR3 has 14 amino acids. CDR1 SNHLY and CDR2 FYNNEI come from the germline V gene. V was cut by 4 bases and J by 2 bases, with 10 bases left in between.

The sample holds one count of this clone. This chain joins TRBV28 and TRBJ1-6; D gene uncertain. The V gene lost 3 bases and the J gene lost 2 bases, with 11 bases spanning the gap. The CDR3 is 16 amino acids. Germline V gene sequence: CDR1 MDHEN, CDR2 SYDVKM. The CDR3 loop is CASSFSPGTYNSPLHF. The CDR3 nucleotides read TGTGCCAGCAGTTTTTCTCCGGGAACCTATAATTCACCCCTCCACTTT.

In DNA form, the CDR3 reads TGTGCCAGTAGTGACAGGGGGGCCGGGGAGCTGTTTTTT. This sequence encodes CASSDRGAGELFF. The chain links TRBV19 to TRBJ2-2; TRBD1 matches 9 bases. The CDR3 runs 13 residues. With V trimmed by 5 bases and J by 6 bases, 1 base remained unmatched. Germline V gene data show CDR1 as LNHDA and CDR2 as SQIVND (reference sequence).

V usage is TRBV29-1 and J usage is TRBJ2-5; no clear D gene. Looked up from germline, CDR1 is SQVTM and CDR2 is ANQGSEA. The CDR3 length is 16 residues. Trimming pared 1 base from V and 7 bases from J, leaving 22 bases between. CDR3 nucleotides: TGCAGCGTTGAAGGGGAAGGGCAGAGACCCTTGGGGACCCAGTACTTC. Encoded protein: CSVEGEGQRPLGTQYF.

This clone was seen a single time. The chain couples TRBV7-9 to TRBJ1-1, with D uncertain. From germline, CDR1 is SEHNR and CDR2 FQNEAQ (reference sequence). CDR3 size: 13 residues. Trimming took 2 bases from V and 8 from J, leaving 12 bases between them. This CDR3 is CASSLNSDLEAFF. The CDR3 DNA follows: TGTGCCAGCAGCTTAAATTCAGATCTCGAAGCTTTCTTT.

This chain joins TRBV15 and TRBJ2-5; D tentatively reads TRBD1 or TRBD2 (6 bases each). Germline V gene sequence: CDR1 LNHNV, CDR2 YYDKDF (reference sequence). Trimming removed 0 bases from V and 4 bases from J, with 12 bases in between. The length of the CDR3 is 15 residues. CDR3 amino acids: CATSRDFGGVETQYF. The CDR3 region has the DNA TGTGCCACCAGCAGAGATTTCGGGGGCGTAGAGACCCAGTACTTC.

This chain links TRBV27 with TRBJ2-3; TRBD1 matches at 8 bases. Trimming removed 2 bases from V and 5 bases from J; junction bases left unmatched: 9. Germline-derived CDR1 and CDR2 are MNHEY and SMNVEV (reference sequence). The CDR3 covers 16 residues. In nucleotides, the CDR3 is TGTGCCAGCAGTTTACTTCCTCCCGGGACAGGAGATACGCAGTATTTT. It translates to CASSLLPPGTGDTQYF.